Shown below are 21 T cell receptor beta chains from a single sample sequenced in a study of blood T cell repertoires in COVID-19. This table comes from immunoSEQ multiplex PCR, and its TCRdb copy is limited to in-frame clones, with some not included. Among 150,000 to 200,000 clones, about 83% were seen once, and the ten largest hold about 5%. The source material was peripheral blood. These receptor sequences come from a human donor in a cohort sampled during active COVID-19.

The rearrangement uses TRBV3-1 (or the pseudogene TRBV3-2) and TRBJ2-5; 13 bases are a match to TRBD2. Trimming cost V 6 bases and J 5 bases; bases outside gene matches: 12. The CDR3 has 17 amino acids. Germline V gene lookup returns CDR1 LGHDT and CDR2 YNNKEL (reference sequence). CDR3 residues: CASSLTSGRARVETQYF. In nucleotides, the CDR3 is TGTGCCAGCAGTCTTACTAGCGGGAGGGCCAGGGTGGAGACCCAGTACTTC.

The rearrangement uses TRBV6-5 and TRBJ2-7; 7 positions match TRBD1. V was pared by 2 bases and J by 3 bases, with 4 bases of the junction left unmatched. Germline V CDR1 and CDR2: MNHEY, SVGAGI. CDR3 length equals 14 residues. The CDR3 here is CASSYDRVHYEQYF. DNA for the CDR3: TGTGCCAGCAGTTACGACAGGGTACACTACGAGCAGTACTTC.

The count of this clone is one. This rearrangement joins TRBV9 to TRBJ2-7, with TRBD2 identical over 10 bases. The V segment lost 0 bases and the J segment 5 bases; nucleotides outside the gene matches: 8. Germline CDR1 reads SGDLS; CDR2 reads YYNGEE. The CDR3 is 16 amino acids. As DNA, the CDR3 is TGTGCCAGCAGCGTAGACGGAGCGGGGGGGCACGACGAGCAGTACTTC. It yields the protein CASSVDGAGGHDEQYF.

The gene calls are TRBV19 and TRBJ2-2, with D possibly being TRBD2 (5 bases). Trimming took off 6 bases at V and 3 bases at J, with 14 bases between the two ends. Germline V gene sequence: CDR1 LNHDA, CDR2 SQIVND (reference sequence). This CDR3 has 15 residues. CDR3 DNA: TGTGCCAGTAGGCCGACCGGAGCGGACACCGGGGAGCTGTTTTTT. It codes for CASRPTGADTGELFF.

This clone was counted once. The chain employs TRBV6-5 and TRBJ2-7, with D tentatively TRBD1 (6 bases). The V gene lost 6 bases and the J gene lost 3 bases, with 15 bases spanning the gap. Germline lookup yields CDR1 MNHEY and CDR2 SVGAGI. CDR3 length equals 14 residues. The CDR3 loop reads CASRGHLLGYEQYF. The CDR3 coding sequence is TGTGCCAGCAGGGGACACCTCCTTGGCTACGAGCAGTACTTC.

The chain joins TRBV27 to TRBJ2-7, with 9 bases identical to TRBD1. CDR3 length equals 15 residues. V was clipped by 5 bases and J by 3 bases; unmatched bases: 8. Germline CDR1 and CDR2: MNHEY and SMNVEV (reference sequence). The CDR3 nucleotides are TGTGCCAGCAGTACCACCGACAGGGGGGGCTACGAGCAGTACTTC. Protein: CASSTTDRGGYEQYF.

The chain employs TRBV28 and TRBJ1-1; D is unresolved. Germline V CDR1 and CDR2: MDHEN, SYDVKM. The V gene lost 4 bases and the J gene lost 0 bases, with 15 bases spanning the gap. The CDR3 consists of 16 residues. The CDR3 spells CASSSVLAHMNTEAFF. CDR3 coding DNA: TGTGCCAGCAGTTCCGTTCTTGCCCACATGAACACTGAAGCTTTCTTT.

V is TRBV6-4 and J is TRBJ1-5; D uncertain. The V end lost 5 bases, the J end lost 4 bases, and 12 bases lay between the germline ends. CDR1 MRHNA and CDR2 SNTAGT come from the germline V gene. The CDR3 sequence is 14 residues long. The DNA of the CDR3 is TGTGCCAGCAGTCCCGCGGGAGGGAATCAGCCCCAGCATTTT. This codes for CASSPAGGNQPQHF.

The chain is built from TRBV29-1 and TRBJ2-1; D ambiguous. The V gene lost 1 base and the J gene lost 0 bases, with 13 bases spanning the gap. CDR1 and CDR2 from the germline V gene are SQVTM and ANQGSEA. This CDR3 region has 16 residues. The DNA for the CDR3 is TGCAGCGTTGAAGGCGCGGCTACAAGCTCCTACAATGAGCAGTTCTTC. Protein product: CSVEGAATSSYNEQFF.

The chain is built from TRBV19 and TRBJ2-5; TRBD2 matches at 13 bases. V was clipped by 3 bases and J by 5 bases; unmatched bases: 6. In germline, CDR1 is LNHDA, CDR2 SQIVND (reference sequence). This CDR3 spans 16 amino acids. As DNA, the CDR3 is TGTGCCAGTAGTATGACCGGGACTAGCGGGACGGAGACCCAGTACTTC. It yields the protein CASSMTGTSGTETQYF.

The rearrangement uses TRBV28 and TRBJ1-4; TRBD1 agrees at 7 bases. Per the germline V gene, CDR1 is MDHEN and CDR2 is SYDVKM. The J segment lost 6 bases and the V segment lost 1 base, leaving 8 bases of the junction unmatched. This CDR3 contains 16 residues. CDR3 region: CASSLLGGVGDEKLFF. The CDR3 DNA follows: TGTGCCAGCAGTTTATTAGGGGGCGTTGGGGATGAAAAACTGTTTTTT.

Only one count was recorded for this clone. The gene calls are TRBV3-1 (or the pseudogene TRBV3-2) and TRBJ2-7; a possible D gene is TRBD1 (5 bases). V was shortened by 1 base and J by 2 bases, with 6 bases between the two germline ends. CDR1 is LGHDT, CDR2 YNNKEL, per germline (reference sequence). The CDR3 extends over 13 amino acids. DNA of the CDR3: TGTGCCAGCAGCCAAGGGACACCCTACGAGCAGTACTTC. Translating gives CASSQGTPYEQYF.

The chain combines TRBV13 with TRBJ2-2; 8 bases align to TRBD1. The CDR3 totals 15 residues. From germline, CDR1 is PRHDT and CDR2 FYEKMQ (reference sequence). V lost 4 bases to trimming and J lost 4 bases; unmatched junction nucleotides: 5. The CDR3 reads CASSSRDRSTGELFF. Written as DNA, the CDR3 is TGTGCCAGCAGCTCCAGGGACAGGAGCACCGGGGAGCTGTTTTTT.

This clone was seen just once. The V gene is TRBV11-2, the J gene TRBJ2-7; 7 bases are shared with TRBD1. V gave up 5 bases and J gave up 3 bases; unmatched junction bases: 10. The CDR3 contains 15 residues. The germline gives CDR1 SGHAT, CDR2 FQNNGV. CDR3 region: CASSANPQGDYEQYF. The CDR3 DNA reads TGTGCCAGCAGCGCAAACCCTCAGGGGGACTACGAGCAGTACTTC.

The chain combines TRBV23-1 with TRBJ2-7, with D possibly matching TRBD1 (6 bases). TRBV23-1 carries the ORF label, with uncertain function. Trimming took 4 bases from V and 4 from J, leaving 11 bases between them. CDR3 length: 13 residues. The CDR3 sequence is CASSPKDSYEQYF. CDR3 coding DNA: TGCGCCAGCAGTCCCAAGGACAGTTACGAGCAGTACTTC.

The chain carries TRBV28 and TRBJ2-5, with D perhaps matching TRBD2 (5 bases). Germline CDR1 MDHEN, CDR2 SYDVKM. The CDR3 has 12 residues. V lost 8 bases, J lost 4 bases, and 11 bases lay in between. CDR3 loop: CASSGLRETQYF. CDR3 in DNA: TGTGCCAGCTCCGGACTGAGAGAGACCCAGTACTTC.

The chain employs TRBV12-3 or TRBV12-4 and TRBJ1-1; D is possibly TRBD1 (5 bases). Trimming removed 10 bases at V and 4 bases at J, with 16 bases between. The CDR3 is made up of 13 amino acids. The CDR3 DNA sequence: TGTGCCACGGGCCGGGGGGAGGCCACTGAAGCTTTCTTT. Translating gives CATGRGEATEAFF.

This clone showed up just a few times. J is TRBJ1-3 and V is TRBV27; TRBD1 might be the D (6 bases). The CDR3 consists of 15 residues. Trimming cost V 5 bases and J 0 bases, with 11 bases left between them. Germline assignment: CDR1 MNHEY and CDR2 SMNVEV (reference sequence). DNA for the CDR3: TGTGCCAGCAGTCTACAGGGAAGCTCTGGAAACACCATATATTTT. Residues: CASSLQGSSGNTIYF.

J is TRBJ1-4 and V is TRBV30; the D gene is possibly TRBD1 (5 bases). This CDR3 is 13 amino acids long. V gave up 1 base and J gave up 7 bases, with 10 bases separating them. CDR1 and CDR2 from the germline V gene are GTSNPN and SVGIG (reference sequence). The chain's CDR3 is CAWSGGVSEKLFF. The CDR3 bases are TGTGCCTGGAGTGGGGGCGTGAGTGAAAAACTGTTTTTT.

V and J are TRBV5-1 and TRBJ2-5; TRBD1 matches at 8 bases. Germline V CDR1 and CDR2: SGHRS, YFSETQ. J gave up 2 bases and V 7 bases, and 4 bases lay outside the gene matches. CDR3 length: 13 amino acids. CDR3: CASAGQGQETQYF. The CDR3 bases are TGCGCCAGCGCAGGACAGGGTCAAGAGACCCAGTACTTC.

CDR3 sequence reads: CASSLRGFSNTGELFF. Written as DNA, the CDR3 is TGTGCCAGCAGTTTACGCGGGTTCTCGAACACCGGGGAGCTGTTTTTT. The chain couples TRBV28 to TRBJ2-2; D is perhaps TRBD2 (5 bases). CDR1 MDHEN and CDR2 SYDVKM come from the germline V gene. The CDR3 is 16 amino acids. The V end was cut by 2 bases, the J end by 0 bases, with 10 bases between.